This T cell receptor (beta chain) was retrieved from a study of shared clonotypes between healthy human individuals (TCRdb year 2020). In terms of the full investigation: The cohort included a few men and a couple of women between 18 and 49 years of age. Per donor, three plates each were used for CD4 naive and CD4 memory, two for CD8 naive, and one for CD8 memory. To estimate repertoire size and how much clonotypes are shared between individuals, the study performed deep sequencing of blood TCR repertoires from roughly five healthy adults. To increase sequencing depth and limit assay-specific biases, different laboratories used diverse techniques to prepare libraries and sequence TCR repertoires. Between about 0.94 and 8.9 billion PBMCs per donor were obtained by leukapheresis.

Using the deep immunoSEQ assay, multiplex PCR amplified TCR CDR3 regions from genomic DNA. For each cell subset, the extracted genomic DNA was distributed evenly across all wells of several immunoSEQ 96-well plates, and each plate served as one replicate. Each replicate PCR for sorted subsets received around 210 ng genomic DNA, equal to 30,000 or so T cell genomes. The purified libraries were quantified using a Qubit 3.0 fluorometer, sized with a Bioanalyzer 2100, and then quantified again using the KAPA Library Quantification kit. Every immunoSEQ 96-well plate was sequenced on a separate single-read 150-cycle Illumina NextSeq 550 flow cell. On the study's bioinformatics: Because only junctional sequences without quality scores were contained in the immunoSEQ output, filtering matching that applied to full-length reads could not be performed. Sequences were annotated with PyIR, a Python wrapper for IgBLAST v1.9, using IMGT germline references to assign V/J genes and CDR3. Reads were removed for weak V/J assignments (E-value above 1e-6), missing CDR3, stop codons, out-of-frame junctions, or ambiguous translated residues. V3J clonotypes were defined as sequences sharing the same inferred V gene, J gene, and CDR3 amino acid sequence. The percentage overlap between two repertoires was calculated by dividing the number of shared unique clonotypes by the size of the smaller repertoire. RTK rarefaction, the Chao1 estimator, and Recon v2.1 estimates of unobserved clonotypes were used to assess repertoire richness. Generation probabilities were computed with OLGA for all TCRbeta clonotypes obtained by the gDNA method from a handful of donors. Here the immuneACCESS table is served through TCRdb, limited to in-frame sequences with V and J called. Missing clones are a known gap in these copies; in checked studies unresolved V genes cover under half, and the rest lacks a known reason. V, J and clone size reflect that table, while D and trimming were determined from the DNA. Counted in this sample were 2 million to 2.5 million clones; less than 95% of them appeared once. The top ten hold roughly 1% of the sample.

On the study overall, not on this receptor specifically: Clonotypes shared by all four sorted-subset donors showed higher generation probabilities than non-shared clonotypes. Based on pairwise subsampling, the degree of clonotype sharing among donors was expected to be affected by sequencing depth. Sampling was restricted to blood, and TCR repertoires in tissues likely differ from the TCR repertoires found in blood. Larger estimated clonotype richness was generally found for naive subsets than for memory subsets. Because the study included only a small number of donors, the genetic and exposure-history diversity represented was limited. When a handful of donors were compared, the shared fraction of clonotypes was about 5% for naive CD4, roughly 3.4% for naive CD8, 2% to 2.5% for memory CD4, and roughly 0.4% for memory CD8. Even with the large sequencing depth, rarefaction of the sorted-subset datasets indicated that sequencing was incomplete.

Points on this clone: Its cognate antigen has yet to be identified. Base qualities are not at hand, and no much larger clone is one base apart.

CD8 naive samples consisted of CD45RO-negative cells that were positively selected for CCR7, yielding a CD45RA+CCR7+ population without TemRA cells. Healthy HIV-negative adults with no recently reported acute infections or vaccinations were included as donors. Every donor was a Caucasian adult residing in Nashville, Tennessee, USA. Blood was obtained by leukapheresis, after which PBMCs were separated by Ficoll-Histopaque density gradient centrifugation and cryopreserved in liquid nitrogen vapor phase. Analytical flow cytometry was used to check the purity and quantity of each magnetically sorted T cell population. Genomic DNA was isolated from every sorted fraction and measured by UV absorbance on a Nanodrop 2000c. The CDR3 numbers 16 residues from cysteine through phenylalanine. Here the CDR3 DNA is all that survives: 48 bases in frame from base 1. V lost 0 bases and J lost 7 bases, and the count of bases not matched to a germline gene is 10. Looking up the germline V gene yields CDR1 SGHRS and CDR2 YFSETQ.

The chain uses TRBV5-1 and TRBJ2-1, and TRBD2 aligns with 7 junction nucleotides. Sequences were obtained from naive CD8+ T cells sorted from blood. The cell subset or site label here, explained by the study, means: CD45RA+CCR7+. This sequence was found in a young man in good health. The nucleotide sequence reads as follows: TGCGCCAGCAGCTTGGCCCCGGCGGGAGTGAGGAATGAGCAGTTCTTC. It specifies CASSLAPAGVRNEQFF.